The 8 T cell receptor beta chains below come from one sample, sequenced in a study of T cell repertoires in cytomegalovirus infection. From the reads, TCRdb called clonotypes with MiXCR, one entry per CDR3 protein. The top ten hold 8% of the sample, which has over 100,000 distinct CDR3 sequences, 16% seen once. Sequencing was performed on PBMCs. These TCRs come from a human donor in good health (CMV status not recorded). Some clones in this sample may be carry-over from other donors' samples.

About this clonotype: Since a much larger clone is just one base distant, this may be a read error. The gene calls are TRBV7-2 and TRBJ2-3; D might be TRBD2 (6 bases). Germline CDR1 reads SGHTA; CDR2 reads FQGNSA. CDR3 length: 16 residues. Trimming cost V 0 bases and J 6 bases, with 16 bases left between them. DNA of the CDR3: TGTGCCAGCAGCTTAGCGTCGGGACTCTCGGCGGATACGCAGTATTTT. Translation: CASSLASGLSADTQYF.

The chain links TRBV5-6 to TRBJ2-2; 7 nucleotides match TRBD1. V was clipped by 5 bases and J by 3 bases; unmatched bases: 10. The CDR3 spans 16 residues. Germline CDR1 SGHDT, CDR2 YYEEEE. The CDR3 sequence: CASSMQGESHTGELFF. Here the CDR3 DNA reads TGTGCCAGCAGTATGCAGGGGGAAAGTCACACCGGGGAGCTGTTTTTT.

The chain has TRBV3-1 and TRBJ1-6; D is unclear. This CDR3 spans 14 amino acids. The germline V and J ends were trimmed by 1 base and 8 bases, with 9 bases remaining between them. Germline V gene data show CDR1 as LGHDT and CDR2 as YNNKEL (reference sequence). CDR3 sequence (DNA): TGTGCCAGCAGCCAAGGAAAGGGTTATTCACCCCTCCACTTT. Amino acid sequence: CASSQGKGYSPLHF.

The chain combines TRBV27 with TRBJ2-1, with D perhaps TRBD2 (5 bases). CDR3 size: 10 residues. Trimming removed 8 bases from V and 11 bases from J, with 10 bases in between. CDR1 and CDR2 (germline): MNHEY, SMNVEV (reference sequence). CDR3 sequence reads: CASGRDQQFF. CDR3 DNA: TGTGCCAGCGGGAGAGATCAGCAGTTCTTC.

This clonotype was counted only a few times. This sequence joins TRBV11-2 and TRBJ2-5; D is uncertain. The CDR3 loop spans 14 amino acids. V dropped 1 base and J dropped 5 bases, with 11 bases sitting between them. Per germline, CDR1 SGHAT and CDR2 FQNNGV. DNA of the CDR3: TGTGCCAGCAGCTTAGGTTACTCCGCGGAGACCCAGTACTTC. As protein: CASSLGYSAETQYF. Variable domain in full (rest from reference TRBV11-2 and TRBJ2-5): EAGVAQSPRYKIIEKRQSVAFWCNPISGHATLYWYQQILGQGPKLLIQFQNNGVVDDSQLPKDRFSAERLKGVDSTLKIQPAKLEDSAVYLCASSLGYSAETQYFGPGTRLLVL.

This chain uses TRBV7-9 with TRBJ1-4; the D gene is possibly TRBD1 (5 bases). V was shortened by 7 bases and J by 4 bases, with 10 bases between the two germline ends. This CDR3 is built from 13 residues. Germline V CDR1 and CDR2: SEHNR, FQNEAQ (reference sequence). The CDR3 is CASTSGDNEKLFF. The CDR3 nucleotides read TGTGCCAGCACCTCGGGGGATAATGAAAAACTGTTTTTT.

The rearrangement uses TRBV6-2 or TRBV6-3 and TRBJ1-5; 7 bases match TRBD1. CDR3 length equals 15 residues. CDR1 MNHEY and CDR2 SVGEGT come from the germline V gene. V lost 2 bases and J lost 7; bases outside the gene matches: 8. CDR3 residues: CASSYDREREQPQHF. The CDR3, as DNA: TGTGCCAGCAGTTACGACAGGGAAAGGGAACAGCCCCAGCATTTT.

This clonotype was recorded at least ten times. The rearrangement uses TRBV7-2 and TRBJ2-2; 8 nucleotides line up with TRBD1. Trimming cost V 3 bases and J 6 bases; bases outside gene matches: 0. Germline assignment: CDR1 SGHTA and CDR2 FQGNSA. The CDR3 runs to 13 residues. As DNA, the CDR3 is TGTGCCAGCAGCTTGACAGGGGCCGGGGAGCTGTTTTTT. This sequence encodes CASSLTGAGELFF.